A selection of T cell receptor beta chains follows, all from one sample in a study of regulatory T cells in long-lasting Graves disease. TCRdb reprocessed the multiplex PCR reads via MiXCR and lists one record per CDR3 protein. The sample records 350,000 to 550,000 distinct CDR3 sequences, approximately 14% being singletons. The sample also formed part of further work on T cells in Graves' hyperthyroidism and ophthalmopathy.

Sequenced material: peripheral blood mononuclear cells (PBMCs), taken at new diagnosis, from a patient treated with antithyroid drugs. These receptors all stem from a woman between 45 and 65 years old with Graves disease. The CDR3 runs from the conserved cysteine through the conserved F or W. Fields, in order: CDR3 protein, clone size, D gene, V gene, J gene. D genes are given only for firm matches. Rows may omit the clone size; those that give it use once, few, many or a size class.

CDR3 protein: CASSLAGLGTQYF
clone size: many
D gene: .
V gene: TRBV5-6
J gene: TRBJ2-5

CDR3 protein: CASSDGPTIDYEQYF
clone size: few
D gene: .
V gene: TRBV5-4
J gene: TRBJ2-7

CDR3 protein: CASSLYPLDTGELFF
clone size: .
D gene: .
V gene: TRBV11-1
J gene: TRBJ2-2

CDR3 protein: CASRDTGVQYF
clone size: many
D gene: TRBD1
V gene: TRBV6-1
J gene: TRBJ2-7

CDR3 protein: CASKELVPDTQYF
clone size: .
D gene: .
V gene: TRBV6-2/TRBV6-3
J gene: TRBJ2-3

CDR3 protein: CASSPADYNEQFF
clone size: many
D gene: .
V gene: TRBV28
J gene: TRBJ2-1

CDR3 protein: CASSRRRGDRVFYGYTF
clone size: .
D gene: TRBD1
V gene: TRBV13
J gene: TRBJ1-2

CDR3 protein: CASMGRAGLYSNQPQHF
clone size: few
D gene: .
V gene: TRBV19
J gene: TRBJ1-5

CDR3 protein: CASSLGAGYTF
clone size: .
D gene: .
V gene: TRBV5-4
J gene: TRBJ1-2

CDR3 protein: CASSQAWGVVDTEAFF
clone size: many
D gene: .
V gene: TRBV4-1
J gene: TRBJ1-1

CDR3 protein: CASSIGAGALSNEQFF
clone size: few
D gene: TRBD2
V gene: TRBV19
J gene: TRBJ2-1

CDR3 protein: CASSIAPSTGYSYNEQFF
clone size: many
D gene: .
V gene: TRBV7-7
J gene: TRBJ2-1

CDR3 protein: CASSLQGSLSTEAFF
clone size: once
D gene: .
V gene: TRBV12-3/TRBV12-4
J gene: TRBJ1-1